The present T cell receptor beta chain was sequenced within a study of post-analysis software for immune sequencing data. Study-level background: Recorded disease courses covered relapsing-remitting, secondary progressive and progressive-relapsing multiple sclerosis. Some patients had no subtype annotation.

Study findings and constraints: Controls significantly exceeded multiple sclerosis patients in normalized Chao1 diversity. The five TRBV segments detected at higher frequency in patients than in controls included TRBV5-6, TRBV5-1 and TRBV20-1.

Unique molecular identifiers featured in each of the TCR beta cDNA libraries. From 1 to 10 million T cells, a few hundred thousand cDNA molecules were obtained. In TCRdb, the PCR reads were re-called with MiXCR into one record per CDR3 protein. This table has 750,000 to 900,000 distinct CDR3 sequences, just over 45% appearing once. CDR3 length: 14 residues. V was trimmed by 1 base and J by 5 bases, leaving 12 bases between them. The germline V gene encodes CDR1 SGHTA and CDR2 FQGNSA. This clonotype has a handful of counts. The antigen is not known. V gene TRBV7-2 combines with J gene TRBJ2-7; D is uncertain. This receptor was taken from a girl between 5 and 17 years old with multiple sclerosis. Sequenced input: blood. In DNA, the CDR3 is TGTGCCAGCAGCTTAGTGGCTGGGCCGAACGAGCAGTACTTC. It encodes CASSLVAGPNEQYF.